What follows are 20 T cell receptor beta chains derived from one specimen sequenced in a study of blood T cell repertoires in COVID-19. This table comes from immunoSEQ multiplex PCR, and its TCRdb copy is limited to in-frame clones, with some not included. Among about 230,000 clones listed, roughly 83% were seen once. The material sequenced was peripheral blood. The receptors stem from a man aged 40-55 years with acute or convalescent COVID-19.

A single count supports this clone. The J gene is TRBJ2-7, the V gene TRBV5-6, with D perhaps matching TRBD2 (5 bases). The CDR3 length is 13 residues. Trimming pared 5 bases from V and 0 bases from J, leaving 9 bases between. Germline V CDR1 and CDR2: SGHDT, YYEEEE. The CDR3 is CASSRGFSYEQYF. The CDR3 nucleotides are TGTGCCAGCAGTCGAGGGTTCTCCTACGAGCAGTACTTC.

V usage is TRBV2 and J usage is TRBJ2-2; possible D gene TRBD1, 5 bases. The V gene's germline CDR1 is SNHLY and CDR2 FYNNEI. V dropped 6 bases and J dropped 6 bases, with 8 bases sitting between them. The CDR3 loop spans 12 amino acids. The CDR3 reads CASSIGAGELFF. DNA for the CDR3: TGTGCCAGCAGCATAGGGGCCGGGGAGCTGTTTTTT.

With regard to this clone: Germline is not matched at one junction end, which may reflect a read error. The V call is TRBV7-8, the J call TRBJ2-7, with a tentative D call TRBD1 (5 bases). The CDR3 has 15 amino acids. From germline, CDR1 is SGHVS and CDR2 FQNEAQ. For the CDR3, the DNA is TGTGCCAGCAGCACACAAAGCATCAGGGCCTTACCACCTTTTTTC. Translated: CASSTQSIRALPPFF.

The CDR3 protein is CASSEVRPGGGFNEKLFF. The DNA for the CDR3 is TGTGCCAGCAGTGAAGTGCGGCCAGGGGGCGGGTTTAATGAAAAACTGTTTTTT. V gene TRBV2 combines with J gene TRBJ1-4; 8 bases align to TRBD1. V lost 1 base and J lost 4; bases outside the gene matches: 11. Per the germline V gene, CDR1 is SNHLY and CDR2 is FYNNEI. CDR3 length: 18 residues.

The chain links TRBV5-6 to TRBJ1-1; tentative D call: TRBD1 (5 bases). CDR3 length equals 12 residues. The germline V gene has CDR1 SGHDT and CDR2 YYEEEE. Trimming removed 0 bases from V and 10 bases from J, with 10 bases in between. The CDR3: CASSLEGRGAFF. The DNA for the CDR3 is TGTGCCAGCAGCTTGGAGGGGAGGGGAGCTTTCTTT.

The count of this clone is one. CDR3 protein: CASSQVLGHSNEQFF. Here the CDR3 DNA reads TGTGCCAGCAGCCAAGTATTGGGACACTCAAATGAGCAGTTCTTC. The chain carries TRBV14 and TRBJ2-1, with D possibly matching TRBD1 (6 bases). Trimming pared 1 base from V and 7 bases from J, leaving 14 bases between. Germline CDR1 SGHDN, CDR2 FVKESK. The CDR3 totals 15 residues.

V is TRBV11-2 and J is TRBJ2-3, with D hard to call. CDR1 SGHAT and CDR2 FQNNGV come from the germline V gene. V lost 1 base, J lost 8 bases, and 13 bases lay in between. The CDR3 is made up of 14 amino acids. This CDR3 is CASSLGSGFGTQYF. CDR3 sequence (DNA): TGTGCCAGCAGCTTAGGATCCGGGTTTGGTACGCAGTATTTT. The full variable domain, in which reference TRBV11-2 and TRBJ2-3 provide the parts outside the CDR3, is EAGVAQSPRYKIIEKRQSVAFWCNPISGHATLYWYQQILGQGPKLLIQFQNNGVVDDSQLPKDRFSAERLKGVDSTLKIQPAKLEDSAVYLCASSLGSGFGTQYFGPGTRLTVL.

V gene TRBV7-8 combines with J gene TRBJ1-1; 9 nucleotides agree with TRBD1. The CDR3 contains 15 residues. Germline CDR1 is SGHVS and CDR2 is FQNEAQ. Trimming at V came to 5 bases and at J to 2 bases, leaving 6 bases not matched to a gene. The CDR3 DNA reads TGTGCCAGCAGCCCGGGGGACAGGGAAAACACTGAAGCTTTCTTT. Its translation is CASSPGDRENTEAFF. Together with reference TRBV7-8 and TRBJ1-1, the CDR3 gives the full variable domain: GAGVSQSPRYKVAKRGQDVALRCDPISGHVSLFWYQQALGQGPEFLTYFQNEAQLDKSGLPSDRFFAERPEGSVSTLKIQRTQQEDSAVYLCASSPGDRENTEAFFGQGTRLTVV.

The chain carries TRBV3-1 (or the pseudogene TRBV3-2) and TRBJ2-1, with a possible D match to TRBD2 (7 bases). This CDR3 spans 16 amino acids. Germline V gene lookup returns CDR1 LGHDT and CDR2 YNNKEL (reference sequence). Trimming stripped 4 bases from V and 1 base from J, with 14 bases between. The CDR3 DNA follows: TGTGCCAGCAGCCCTTGGGGGCGGGGGTCCTACAATGAGCAGTTCTTC. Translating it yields CASSPWGRGSYNEQFF.

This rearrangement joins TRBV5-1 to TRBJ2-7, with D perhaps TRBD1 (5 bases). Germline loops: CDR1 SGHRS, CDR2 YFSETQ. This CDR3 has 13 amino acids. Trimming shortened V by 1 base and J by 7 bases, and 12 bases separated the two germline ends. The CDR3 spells CASSLTGEGEQYF. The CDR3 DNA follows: TGCGCCAGCAGCTTGACAGGAGAAGGTGAGCAGTACTTC.

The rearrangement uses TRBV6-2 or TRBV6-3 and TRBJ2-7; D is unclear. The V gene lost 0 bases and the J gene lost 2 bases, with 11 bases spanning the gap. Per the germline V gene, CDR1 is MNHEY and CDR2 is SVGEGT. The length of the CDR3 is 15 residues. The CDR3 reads CASSYSSTATYEQYF. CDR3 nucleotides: TGTGCCAGCAGTTACTCGAGTACAGCTACCTACGAGCAGTACTTC.

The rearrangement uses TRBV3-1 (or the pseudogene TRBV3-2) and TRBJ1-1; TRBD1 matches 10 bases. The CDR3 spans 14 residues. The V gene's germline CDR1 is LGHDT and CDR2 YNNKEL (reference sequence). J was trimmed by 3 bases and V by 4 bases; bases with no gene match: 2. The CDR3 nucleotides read TGTGCCAGCAGCCGGACAGGGGGGGACACTGAAGCTTTCTTT. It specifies CASSRTGGDTEAFF.

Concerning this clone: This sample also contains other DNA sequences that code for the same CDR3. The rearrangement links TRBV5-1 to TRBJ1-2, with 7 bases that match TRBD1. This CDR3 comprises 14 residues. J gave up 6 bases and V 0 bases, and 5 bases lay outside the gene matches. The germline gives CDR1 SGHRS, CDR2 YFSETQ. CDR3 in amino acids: CASSLGQGVDGYTF. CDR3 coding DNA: TGCGCCAGCAGCTTGGGACAGGGTGTCGATGGCTACACCTTC.

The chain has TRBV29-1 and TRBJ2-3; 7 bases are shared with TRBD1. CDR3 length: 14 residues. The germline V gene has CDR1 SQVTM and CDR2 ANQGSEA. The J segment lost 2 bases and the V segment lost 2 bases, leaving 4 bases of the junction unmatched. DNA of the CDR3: TGCAGCGTTGAACAGGGACAGAACACAGATACGCAGTATTTT. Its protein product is CSVEQGQNTDTQYF.

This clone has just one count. The CDR3 DNA reads TGTGCCAGCAGGAGCGGAGCGGGGGTAAACTATGGCTACACCTTC. It yields the protein CASRSGAGVNYGYTF. The chain carries TRBV3-1 (or the pseudogene TRBV3-2) and TRBJ1-2; possible D gene TRBD1, 5 bases. Germline V gives CDR1 LGHDT, CDR2 YNNKEL (reference sequence). This CDR3 has 15 residues. V was clipped by 6 bases and J by 2 bases, with 16 bases between them.

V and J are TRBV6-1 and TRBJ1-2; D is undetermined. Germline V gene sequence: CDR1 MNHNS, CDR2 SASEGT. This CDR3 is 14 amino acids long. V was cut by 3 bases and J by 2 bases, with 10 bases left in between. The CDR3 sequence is CASSEREGNYGYTF. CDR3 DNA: TGTGCCAGCAGTGAGAGAGAGGGAAACTATGGCTACACCTTC.

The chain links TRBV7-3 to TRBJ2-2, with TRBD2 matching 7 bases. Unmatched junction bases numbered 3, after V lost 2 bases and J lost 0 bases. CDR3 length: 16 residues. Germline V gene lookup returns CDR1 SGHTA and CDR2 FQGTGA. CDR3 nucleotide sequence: TGTGCCAGCAGCTTAGGGGGGACTACGAACACCGGGGAGCTGTTTTTT. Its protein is CASSLGGTTNTGELFF.

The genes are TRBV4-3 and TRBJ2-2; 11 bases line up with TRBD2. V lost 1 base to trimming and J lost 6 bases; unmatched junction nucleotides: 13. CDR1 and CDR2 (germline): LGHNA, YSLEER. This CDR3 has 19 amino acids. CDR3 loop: CASSQVLSGRAGAAGELFF. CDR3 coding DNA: TGCGCCAGCAGCCAAGTACTTAGCGGGAGGGCCGGTGCGGCCGGGGAGCTGTTTTTT.

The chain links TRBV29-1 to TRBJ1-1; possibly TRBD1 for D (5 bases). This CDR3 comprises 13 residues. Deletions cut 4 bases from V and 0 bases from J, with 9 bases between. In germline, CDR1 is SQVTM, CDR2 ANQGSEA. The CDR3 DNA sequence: TGCAGCGTTGTCAGGGCTTTGAACACTGAAGCTTTCTTT. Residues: CSVVRALNTEAFF.

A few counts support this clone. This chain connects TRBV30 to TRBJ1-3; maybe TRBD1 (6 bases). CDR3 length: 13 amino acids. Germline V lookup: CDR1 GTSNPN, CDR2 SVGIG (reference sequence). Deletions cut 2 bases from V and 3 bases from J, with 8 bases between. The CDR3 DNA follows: TGTGCCTGGAGTAAAGGGGGTGGAAACACCATATATTTT. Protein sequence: CAWSKGGGNTIYF.